The 25 T cell receptor beta chains given below trace back to one sample, sequenced in a study of blood T cell repertoires in COVID-19. Here immunoSEQ multiplex PCR was the method, and the copy in TCRdb shows in-frame clones only, minus some. The sample lists 350,000 to 400,000 clones; around 90% were seen once. The sample comprised peripheral blood. These receptors came from a man between 18 and 29 years old with active or convalescent COVID-19.

The J gene is TRBJ2-7, the V gene TRBV4-1, with 14 bases aligning to TRBD2. This CDR3 is 20 amino acids long. Germline V gene sequence: CDR1 MGHRA, CDR2 YSYEKL. Trimming at V came to 2 bases and at J to 0 bases, leaving 12 bases not matched to a gene. DNA of the CDR3: TGCGCCAGCAGCCAAAAACCGACTAGCGGGGGGGCAAAAGGCTCCTACGAGCAGTACTTC. It is translated as CASSQKPTSGGAKGSYEQYF.

This rearrangement joins TRBV5-1 to TRBJ1-2, with a possible D match to TRBD1 (6 bases). The CDR3 is 14 amino acids. Per germline, CDR1 SGHRS and CDR2 YFSETQ. The V end was cut by 0 bases, the J end by 7 bases, with 13 bases between. CDR3 amino acids: CASSLGTGLAGYTF. The DNA of the CDR3 is TGCGCCAGCAGCTTGGGAACAGGGTTGGCTGGCTACACCTTC.

The chain joins TRBV19 to TRBJ2-4; D is possibly TRBD1 (6 bases). The CDR3 extends over 20 amino acids. The V gene's germline CDR1 is LNHDA and CDR2 SQIVND (reference sequence). V was cut by 3 bases and J by 0 bases, with 24 bases left in between. The CDR3 spells CASSIVPFSLDRLAKNIQYF. In DNA, the CDR3 is TGTGCCAGTAGTATCGTTCCTTTTTCTCTGGACAGATTAGCCAAAAACATTCAGTACTTC.

This clone was counted between two and nine times. The chain employs TRBV3-1 (or the pseudogene TRBV3-2) and TRBJ1-5, with D possibly TRBD1 on 5 matching bases. This CDR3 region has 15 residues. Germline V gives CDR1 LGHDT, CDR2 YNNKEL (reference sequence). The V end lost 0 bases, the J end lost 6 bases, and 12 bases lay between the germline ends. The CDR3 protein is CASSQDPQVSQPQHF. For the CDR3, the DNA is TGTGCCAGCAGCCAAGATCCACAGGTTAGTCAGCCCCAGCATTTT.

The chain carries TRBV11-2 and TRBJ1-3; no clear D. The V gene lost 1 base and the J gene lost 4 bases, with 11 bases spanning the gap. Germline V gene lookup returns CDR1 SGHAT and CDR2 FQNNGV. The CDR3 runs to 15 residues. This chain's CDR3 is CASSLVFPTGNTIYF. CDR3 nucleotide sequence: TGTGCCAGCAGCTTAGTGTTCCCGACAGGAAACACCATATATTTT.

This clone was observed a handful of times. The chain has TRBV29-1 and TRBJ2-1; D is uncertain. CDR1 and CDR2 from the germline V gene are SQVTM and ANQGSEA. This CDR3 is 13 amino acids long. The ends were cut back, 4 bases at V and 0 bases at J, with 7 bases in the middle. CDR3 sequence: CSVAASSYNEQFF. Here the CDR3 DNA reads TGCAGCGTTGCGGCTAGCTCCTACAATGAGCAGTTCTTC.

The chain combines TRBV7-3 with TRBJ2-5, with 9 positions matching TRBD2. J lost 3 bases, V lost 2 bases, and 4 bases had no gene match. The CDR3 spans 15 residues. The germline V gene has CDR1 SGHTA and CDR2 FQGTGA. The CDR3 is CASSLVASGKETQYF. As DNA, the CDR3 is TGTGCCAGCAGCTTAGTGGCTAGCGGGAAAGAGACCCAGTACTTC.

V gene TRBV7-2 combines with J gene TRBJ2-1, with D unresolved. The CDR3 has 14 amino acids. Germline CDR1 SGHTA, CDR2 FQGNSA. The V gene lost 5 bases and the J gene lost 5 bases, with 13 bases spanning the gap. CDR3 DNA sequence: TGTGCCAGCAGCCGCCTACGCGTGGACAATGAGCAGTTCTTC. Protein product: CASSRLRVDNEQFF.

The rearrangement uses TRBV6-2 or TRBV6-3 and TRBJ2-1, with D possibly matching TRBD2 (6 bases). Between the trimmed V and J ends, which lost 5 bases and 0 bases, there was a span of 11 bases. The CDR3 is made up of 15 amino acids. Looked up from germline, CDR1 is MNHEY and CDR2 is SVGEGT. The CDR3 coding sequence is TGTGCCAGCAGTCCGACTAGTCCCTCCTACAATGAGCAGTTCTTC. Translating it yields CASSPTSPSYNEQFF.

The chain links TRBV6-1 to TRBJ2-3; no clear D gene. The CDR3 loop spans 14 amino acids. Germline loops: CDR1 MNHNS, CDR2 SASEGT. Trimming shortened V by 1 base and J by 11 bases, and 16 bases separated the two germline ends. CDR3 DNA sequence: TGTGCCAGCAGTGAAGGGTTAGCAAGCCTCGGGCAGTATTTT. Its protein product is CASSEGLASLGQYF.

The chain recombines TRBV30 with TRBJ2-1; TRBD1 matches at 8 bases. The CDR3 covers 13 residues. The junction had 0 bases not matched to a gene; V was cut back by 1 base and J by 4 bases. In germline, CDR1 is GTSNPN, CDR2 SVGIG (reference sequence). In nucleotides, the CDR3 is TGTGCCTGGAGTGGGGACAGGTACAATGAGCAGTTCTTC. Translation gives CAWSGDRYNEQFF.

This rearrangement joins TRBV4-2 to TRBJ2-2; maybe TRBD2 (6 bases). The germline V gene has CDR1 LGHNA and CDR2 YNFKEQ. V was cut by 1 base and J by 4 bases, with 19 bases left in between. CDR3 length: 18 amino acids. CDR3 amino acids: CASSQGTGTASGTGELFF. CDR3 nucleotides: TGTGCCAGCAGCCAAGGTACTGGGACTGCTTCGGGCACCGGGGAGCTGTTTTTT.

J is TRBJ1-1 and V is TRBV25-1, with D unclear. Germline-derived CDR1 and CDR2 are MGHDK and SYGVNS. V was clipped by 8 bases and J by 3 bases, with 19 bases between them. There are 15 residues in the CDR3. The CDR3 sequence: CASSPSGSADTEAFF. The CDR3 bases are TGTGCCAGCTCCCCATCCGGAAGCGCAGACACTGAAGCTTTCTTT.

The chain couples TRBV7-3 to TRBJ2-7, with D perhaps TRBD2 (7 bases). Germline lookup yields CDR1 SGHTA and CDR2 FQGTGA. V was cut by 5 bases and J by 5 bases, with 16 bases left in between. This CDR3 comprises 14 residues. CDR3 residues: CASSPRGTSDEQYF. CDR3 coding DNA: TGTGCCAGCAGCCCCAGGGGAACTAGCGACGAGCAGTACTTC.

The chain employs TRBV4-3 and TRBJ2-7, with 10 bases fitting TRBD1. V lost 0 bases to trimming and J lost 4 bases; unmatched junction nucleotides: 6. The CDR3 contains 16 residues. Germline V gene sequence: CDR1 LGHNA, CDR2 YSLEER. CDR3 nucleotide sequence: TGCGCCAGCAGCCAAGATATCGGGACAGGGGCTTACGAGCAGTACTTC. It specifies CASSQDIGTGAYEQYF.

V is TRBV11-3 and J is TRBJ2-4, with 8 nucleotides matching TRBD2. Germline-derived CDR1 and CDR2 are SGHNT and YENEEA. V dropped 4 bases and J dropped 4; count of bases not matched to a gene: 9. This CDR3 has 16 amino acids. The DNA for the CDR3 is TGTGCCAGCAGCTCGGGGCGAGCGGGGGAAAAAAACATTCAGTACTTC. It specifies CASSSGRAGEKNIQYF.

This chain uses TRBV7-8 with TRBJ2-5; no reliable D call. CDR3 length equals 14 residues. Germline-derived CDR1 and CDR2 are SGHVS and FQNEAQ. V was pared by 8 bases and J by 5 bases, with 18 bases between. The CDR3 nucleotides are TGTGCCAGCTCACTAACCGGCGCGTGGGAGACCCAGTACTTC. The encoded protein is CASSLTGAWETQYF.

The chain recombines TRBV5-1 with TRBJ2-3; TRBD2 agrees at 12 bases. V lost 0 bases and J lost 0; bases outside the gene matches: 2. The CDR3 is made up of 17 amino acids. Germline V gene sequence: CDR1 SGHRS, CDR2 YFSETQ. CDR3 residues: CASSLELAGGSTDTQYF. CDR3 bases: TGCGCCAGCAGCTTGGAACTAGCGGGGGGTAGCACAGATACGCAGTATTTT.

V is TRBV5-4 and J is TRBJ2-7; 7 positions agree with TRBD1. This CDR3 has 12 amino acids. The V segment lost 4 bases and the J segment 6 bases; nucleotides outside the gene matches: 4. Per germline, CDR1 SGHNT and CDR2 YYREEE (reference sequence). Here the CDR3 DNA reads TGTGCCAGCAGCCCGGACAGGTTCGAGCAGTACTTC. Encoded protein: CASSPDRFEQYF.

The chain couples TRBV2 to TRBJ2-1, with D perhaps TRBD2 (6 bases). The CDR3 covers 14 residues. CDR1 is SNHLY, CDR2 FYNNEI, per germline. Trimming removed 4 bases at V and 7 bases at J, with 14 bases between. CDR3 nucleotides: TGTGCCAGCAGTGTAAGGCGGGAAGATAATGAGCAGTTCTTC. This sequence encodes CASSVRREDNEQFF.

V is TRBV29-1 and J is TRBJ1-2, with a possible D match to TRBD1 (5 bases). CDR3 size: 13 residues. Germline lookup yields CDR1 SQVTM and CDR2 ANQGSEA. V was pared by 4 bases and J by 0 bases, with 9 bases between. The CDR3 nucleotides are TGCAGCGTTGGATGGGGGGCTAACTATGGCTACACCTTC. Translation gives CSVGWGANYGYTF.

J is TRBJ1-1 and V is TRBV7-9, with D perhaps matching TRBD1 (5 bases). The CDR3 consists of 16 residues. V dropped 5 bases and J dropped 0 bases, with 16 bases sitting between them. Germline CDR1 reads SEHNR; CDR2 reads FQNEAQ (reference sequence). CDR3 in DNA: TGTGCCAGCAGCCACAGACAGACGGAGATGAACACTGAAGCTTTCTTT. This sequence encodes CASSHRQTEMNTEAFF.

The rearrangement joins TRBV25-1 to TRBJ2-5; D is possibly TRBD1 (5 bases). The V end lost 5 bases, the J end lost 4 bases, and 14 bases lay between the germline ends. Germline assignment: CDR1 MGHDK and CDR2 SYGVNS. This CDR3 comprises 14 residues. As DNA, the CDR3 is TGTGCCAGCAGTCGGCAGGGTAAAAGAGAGACCCAGTACTTC. Translated, it gives CASSRQGKRETQYF. Together with reference TRBV25-1 and TRBJ2-5, the CDR3 gives the full variable domain: EADIYQTPRYLVIGTGKKITLECSQTMGHDKMYWYQQDPGMELHLIHYSYGVNSTEKGDLSSESTVSRIRTEHFPLTLESARPSHTSQYLCASSRQGKRETQYFGPGTRLLVL.

The chain's CDR3 is CASSIRGEQYF. Written as DNA, the CDR3 is TGTGCCAGCAGTATAAGGGGCGAGCAGTACTTC. The chain recombines TRBV28 with TRBJ2-7; maybe TRBD1 (5 bases). The CDR3 is 11 amino acids. Germline V CDR1 and CDR2: MDHEN, SYDVKM. The ends were cut back, 5 bases at V and 6 bases at J, with 8 bases in the middle.

This rearrangement joins TRBV2 to TRBJ2-7; 9 bases fit TRBD2. The germline V gene has CDR1 SNHLY and CDR2 FYNNEI. V gave up 2 bases and J gave up 7 bases; unmatched junction bases: 6. This CDR3 has 14 residues. The CDR3 loop is CASSELAGGLEQYF. CDR3 bases: TGTGCCAGCAGTGAATTGGCGGGGGGGCTTGAGCAGTACTTC. Using reference TRBV2 and TRBJ2-7 for the parts outside the CDR3, the full variable domain is EPEVTQTPSHQVTQMGQEVILRCVPISNHLYFYWYRQILGQKVEFLVSFYNNEISEKSEIFDDQFSVERPDGSNFTLKIRSTKLEDSAMYFCASSELAGGLEQYFGPGTRLTVT.